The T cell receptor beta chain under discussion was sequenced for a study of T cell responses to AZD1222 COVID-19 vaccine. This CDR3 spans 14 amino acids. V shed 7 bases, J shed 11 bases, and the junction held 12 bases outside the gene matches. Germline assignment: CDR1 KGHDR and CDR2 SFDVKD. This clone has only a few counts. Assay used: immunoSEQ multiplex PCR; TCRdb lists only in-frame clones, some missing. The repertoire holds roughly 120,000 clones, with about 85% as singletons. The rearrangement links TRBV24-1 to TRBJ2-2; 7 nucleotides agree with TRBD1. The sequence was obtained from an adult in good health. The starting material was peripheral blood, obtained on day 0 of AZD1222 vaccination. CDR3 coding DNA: TGTGCCACCAGCCAGATGACAGGGATGGCCGAGCTGTTTTTT. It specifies CATSQMTGMAELFF.